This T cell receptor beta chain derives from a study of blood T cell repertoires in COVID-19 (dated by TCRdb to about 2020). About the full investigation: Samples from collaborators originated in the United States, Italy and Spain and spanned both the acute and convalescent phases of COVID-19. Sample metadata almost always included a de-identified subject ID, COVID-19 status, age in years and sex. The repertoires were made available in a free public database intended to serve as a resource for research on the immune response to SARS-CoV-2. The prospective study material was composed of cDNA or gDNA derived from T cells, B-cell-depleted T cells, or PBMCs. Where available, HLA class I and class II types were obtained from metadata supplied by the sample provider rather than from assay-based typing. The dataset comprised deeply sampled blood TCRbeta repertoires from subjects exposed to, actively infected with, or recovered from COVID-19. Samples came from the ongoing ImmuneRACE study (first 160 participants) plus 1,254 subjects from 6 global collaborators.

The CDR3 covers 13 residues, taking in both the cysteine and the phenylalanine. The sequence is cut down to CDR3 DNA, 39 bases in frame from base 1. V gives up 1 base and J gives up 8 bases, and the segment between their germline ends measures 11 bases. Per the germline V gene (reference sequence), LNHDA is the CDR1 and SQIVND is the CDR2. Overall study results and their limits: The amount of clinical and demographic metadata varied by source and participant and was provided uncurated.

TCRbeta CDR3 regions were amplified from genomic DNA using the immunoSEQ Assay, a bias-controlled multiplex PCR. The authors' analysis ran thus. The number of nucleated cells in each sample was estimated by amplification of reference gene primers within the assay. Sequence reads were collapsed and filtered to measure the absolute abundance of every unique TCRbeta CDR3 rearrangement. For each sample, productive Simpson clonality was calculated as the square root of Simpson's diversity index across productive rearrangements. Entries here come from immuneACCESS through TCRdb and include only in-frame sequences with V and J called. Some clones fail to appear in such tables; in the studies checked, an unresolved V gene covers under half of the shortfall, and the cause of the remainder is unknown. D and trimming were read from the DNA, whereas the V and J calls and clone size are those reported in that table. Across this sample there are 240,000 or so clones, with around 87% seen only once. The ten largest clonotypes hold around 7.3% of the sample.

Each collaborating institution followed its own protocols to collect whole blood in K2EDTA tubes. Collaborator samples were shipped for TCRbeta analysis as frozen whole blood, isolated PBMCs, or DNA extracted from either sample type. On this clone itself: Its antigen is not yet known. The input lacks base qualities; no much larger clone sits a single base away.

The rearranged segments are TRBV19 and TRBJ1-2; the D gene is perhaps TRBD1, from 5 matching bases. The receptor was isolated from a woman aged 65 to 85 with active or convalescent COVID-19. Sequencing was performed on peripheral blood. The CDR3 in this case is CASSIATEYGYTF. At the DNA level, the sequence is TGTGCCAGTAGTATAGCGACAGAGTACGGCTACACCTTC.